The clone carrying this TCR beta chain was counted a few times. Its antigen is as yet unknown. There are 18 residues in the CDR3. Germline loops: CDR1 SGHDN, CDR2 FVKESK. J lost 0 bases, V lost 2 bases, and 7 bases had no gene match. The data were taken from a study of CD8 T cells in ankylosing spondylitis. General study findings and limits: The study identified a TCR beta motif of several highly homologous variants that appeared characteristic of ankylosing spondylitis blood.

TCRdb passed the 5' RACE reads through MiXCR, listing each CDR3 protein once. Of 390,000 or so distinct CDR3 sequences in the sample, approximately 20% are singletons; the top ten hold about 15%. The chain carries TRBV14 and TRBJ2-3; 11 bases map to TRBD2. The receptor's source is a male donor with ankylosing spondylitis. The sample was blood, either unsorted or a sorted T cell fraction (not recorded which). CDR3 protein: CASSQFRLAGLSTDTQYF. The CDR3, as DNA: TGTGCCAGCAGCCAATTCCGACTAGCGGGACTTAGCACAGATACGCAGTATTTT.